This is a list of T cell receptor beta chains from one sample in a study of regulatory T cells in long-lasting Graves disease. TCRdb re-called the multiplex PCR reads through MiXCR, storing one row per CDR3 protein. The sample contains around 460,000 distinct CDR3 sequences, 12% to 15% of which appear only once. These same records also appear under a second study, on T cells in Graves' hyperthyroidism and ophthalmopathy.

This specimen was peripheral blood mononuclear cells (PBMCs), taken at new diagnosis, from a patient treated with antithyroid drugs. Receptors originate from a woman between 50 and 59 years old with Graves disease. The CDR3 runs from the conserved cysteine through the conserved F or W. The D gene is left open where the match is weak. The size field is filled for only some rows; it gives once, few, many or a size class.

TRBD2	NA	TRBV6-5	TRBJ2-1	CASSFDGTRSYNEQFF	TGTGCCAGCAGTTTCGACGGGACTAGGTCCTACAATGAGCAGTTCTTC
NA	few	TRBV2	TRBJ2-4	CASSVWENIQYF	TGTGCCAGCAGTGTTTGGGAAAACATTCAGTACTTC
TRBD1	few	TRBV19	TRBJ2-3	CASKDPGQGYPDTQYF	TGTGCCAGTAAAGACCCGGGACAGGGTTATCCAGATACGCAGTATTTT
NA	many	TRBV7-6	TRBJ2-7	CASSPTSDAAWEQYF	TGTGCCAGCAGCCCTACGTCGGACGCTGCATGGGAGCAGTACTTC
NA	many	TRBV6-2/TRBV6-3	TRBJ2-3	CASSVDKLGTQYF	TGTGCCAGCAGTGTGGACAAACTGGGGACGCAGTATTTT
NA	many	TRBV7-9	TRBJ2-2	CASGRLALNTGELFF	TGTGCCAGCGGGCGTCTAGCGTTGAACACCGGGGAGCTGTTTTTT
NA	many	TRBV10-3	TRBJ2-1	CAISESQDLSNEQFF	TGTGCCATCAGTGAGTCCCAGGACCTCTCCAATGAGCAGTTCTTC
TRBD2	NA	TRBV29-1	TRBJ2-7	CSVTTGTRSYEQYF	TGCAGCGTTACCACCGGGACTAGAAGTTACGAGCAGTACTTC
NA	few	TRBV20-1	TRBJ2-1	CSAREREIFAGEQFF	TGCAGTGCTAGAGAACGGGAGATATTTGCCGGCGAGCAGTTCTTC
NA	many	TRBV30	TRBJ1-5	CAWSQGPTDSNQPQHF	TGTGCCTGGAGTCAGGGGCCCACAGATAGCAATCAGCCCCAGCATTTT
TRBD2	NA	TRBV6-5	TRBJ2-1	CASSSEGLAGGVEQFF	TGTGCCAGCAGTTCAGAGGGACTAGCGGGAGGGGTTGAGCAGTTCTTC